This T cell receptor (beta chain) was identified in a study of beta chain features in type 1 diabetes. The investigators reverse transcribed all of the isolated RNA, so they sequenced expressed TCRB transcripts. Data came from immunoSEQ multiplex PCR; TCRdb stores just in-frame clones and leaves some out. The data hold about 140,000 clones, with approximately 9.8% observed a single time. Sample: central memory CD4+ T cells from blood. The TCR was taken from a woman aged 40 to 50 in good health.

Here the CDR3 reads CASSQVVQVYEQYF. CDR3 in DNA: TGTGCCAGTAGTCAGGTGGTTCAGGTCTACGAGCAGTACTTC. The V gene is TRBV19, the J gene TRBJ2-7; D gene unclear. CDR3 length: 14 amino acids. V lost 5 bases and J lost 3, with 14 bases in between. Germline V gene sequence: CDR1 LNHDA, CDR2 SQIVND (reference sequence).